A single sample is the source of the 20 T cell receptor beta chains below, sequenced in a study of somatic mutations in cytotoxic T cells in rheumatoid arthritis. Profiling relied on immunoSEQ multiplex PCR, and the TCRdb table lists in-frame clones only, not all of them. The sample has roughly 10,000 clones; 89% are singletons. Sequenced material: CD4+ T cells sorted from blood. These receptor sequences come from a woman aged 18-29 years with rheumatoid arthritis.

V is TRBV28 and J is TRBJ1-3, with 10 bases matching TRBD1. CDR1 is MDHEN and CDR2 is SYDVKM in the germline V gene. This CDR3 region has 17 residues. J gave up 4 bases and V 6 bases, and 12 bases lay outside the gene matches. The CDR3 nucleotides are TGTGCCAGCAGACGCGCGTCCGGGACAGGGGCCGGAAACACCATATATTTT. This encodes CASRRASGTGAGNTIYF.

The chain combines TRBV28 with TRBJ1-2; perhaps TRBD1 as D (5 bases). Trimming removed 2 bases at V and 4 bases at J, with 11 bases between. Germline V gene sequence: CDR1 MDHEN, CDR2 SYDVKM. The CDR3 runs to 14 residues. CDR3 loop: CASSLVQGGYGYTF. CDR3 nucleotides: TGTGCCAGCAGTTTAGTCCAGGGAGGCTATGGCTACACCTTC.

The rearrangement uses TRBV28 and TRBJ2-7; 8 bases are shared with TRBD1. V was pared by 6 bases and J by 5 bases, with 9 bases of the junction left unmatched. The CDR3 totals 14 residues. From germline, CDR1 is MDHEN and CDR2 SYDVKM. DNA of the CDR3: TGTGCCAGCAGGACCTGGACAGGGCGGAACGAGCAGTACTTC. Protein: CASRTWTGRNEQYF.

CDR3 nucleotide sequence: TGTGCCAGCAGCTACCGACAGGGGTTTGGCTACACCTTC. This codes for CASSYRQGFGYTF. This chain connects TRBV6-5 to TRBJ1-2; TRBD1 matches at 8 bases. CDR1 and CDR2 (germline): MNHEY, SVGAGI. V shed 6 bases, J shed 7 bases, and the junction held 7 bases outside the gene matches. The CDR3 totals 13 residues.

V is TRBV10-3 and J is TRBJ2-2; D is undetermined. Germline CDR1 is ENHRY and CDR2 is SYGVKD. The CDR3 runs 13 residues. Trimming took 4 bases from V and 6 from J, leaving 9 bases between them. CDR3 coding DNA: TGTGCCATCAGTGCCCAGGTGCCCGGGGAGCTGTTTTTT. Translated: CAISAQVPGELFF.

The chain carries TRBV5-1 and TRBJ1-1, with D unclear. CDR1 and CDR2 (germline): SGHRS, YFSETQ. V lost 0 bases and J lost 6, with 12 bases in between. CDR3 length: 14 amino acids. The CDR3 DNA follows: TGCGCCAGCAGCTTGGGTCCCCAAGCGCCTGAAGCTTTCTTT. Protein sequence: CASSLGPQAPEAFF. Full variable domain (rest looked up from reference TRBV5-1 and TRBJ1-1): KAGVTQTPRYLIKTRGQQVTLSCSPISGHRSVSWYQQTPGQGLQFLFEYFSETQRNKGNFPGRFSGRQFSNSRSEMNVSTLELGDSALYLCASSLGPQAPEAFFGQGTRLTVV.

This chain uses TRBV6-1 with TRBJ2-7; possible D gene TRBD2, 6 bases. Germline assignment: CDR1 MNHNS and CDR2 SASEGT. The V end was cut by 5 bases, the J end by 0 bases, with 14 bases between. The CDR3 has 15 residues. CDR3 coding DNA: TGTGCCAGCAGTCCTAGACTAGGGAGCTCCTACGAGCAGTACTTC. Translation gives CASSPRLGSSYEQYF.

The V gene is TRBV7-2, the J gene TRBJ2-2; 7 bases line up with TRBD2. V was clipped by 4 bases and J by 1 base; unmatched bases: 6. Germline V gene sequence: CDR1 SGHTA, CDR2 FQGNSA. The CDR3 extends over 16 amino acids. Here the CDR3 reads CASSSLSGRNTGELFF. DNA of the CDR3: TGTGCCAGCAGCTCGCTTAGCGGGCGGAACACCGGGGAGCTGTTTTTT.

This rearrangement joins TRBV28 to TRBJ2-3, with 7 bases fitting TRBD2. Germline loops: CDR1 MDHEN, CDR2 SYDVKM. V lost 3 bases to trimming and J lost 1 base; unmatched junction nucleotides: 16. The length of the CDR3 is 19 residues. CDR3 nucleotides: TGTGCCAGCAGTTTGAGGAACGCGGGGAGGGCGTCGGGCACAGATACGCAGTATTTT. Its translation is CASSLRNAGRASGTDTQYF.

The chain has TRBV25-1 and TRBJ1-1, with 10 bases matching TRBD1. The CDR3 has 15 amino acids. Germline values: CDR1 MGHDK, CDR2 SYGVNS. V shed 1 base and J 7 bases; nucleotides not matched to a gene: 6. The CDR3 protein is CASSELDRGTNEAFF. In DNA, the CDR3 is TGTGCCAGCAGTGAATTGGACAGGGGGACGAATGAAGCTTTCTTT.

The chain links TRBV5-1 to TRBJ2-5; TRBD1 matches 8 bases. The germline CDR1 and CDR2 sequences are SGHRS and YFSETQ. V was pared by 7 bases and J by 5 bases, with 10 bases of the junction left unmatched. The CDR3 runs 14 residues. CDR3 sequence reads: CASGQGNMGETQYF. DNA for the CDR3: TGCGCCAGCGGACAGGGTAACATGGGGGAGACCCAGTACTTC. Based on the CDR3 plus reference TRBV5-1 and TRBJ2-5, the full variable domain is KAGVTQTPRYLIKTRGQQVTLSCSPISGHRSVSWYQQTPGQGLQFLFEYFSETQRNKGNFPGRFSGRQFSNSRSEMNVSTLELGDSALYLCASGQGNMGETQYFGPGTRLLVL.

This sequence joins TRBV6-1 and TRBJ1-1; 7 nucleotides match TRBD1. The V gene end was trimmed by 4 bases and the J gene end by 5 bases; junction bases not matched to a gene: 7. The V gene's germline CDR1 is MNHNS and CDR2 SASEGT. The CDR3 consists of 14 residues. This CDR3 reads CASSGQGFDTEAFF. The DNA of the CDR3 is TGTGCCAGCAGTGGACAGGGTTTTGATACTGAAGCTTTCTTT.

This chain uses TRBV28 with TRBJ2-7, with 7 positions matching TRBD1. The germline V gene encodes CDR1 MDHEN and CDR2 SYDVKM. J was trimmed by 1 base and V by 5 bases; bases with no gene match: 11. The CDR3 totals 16 residues. This CDR3 is CASSQLQGTSSYEQYF. CDR3 DNA sequence: TGTGCCAGCAGTCAATTACAGGGGACCTCATCCTACGAGCAGTACTTC.

The CDR3 here is CATSRDHRPYYEQYF. CDR3 coding DNA: TGTGCCACCAGCAGAGATCACAGGCCCTATTACGAGCAGTACTTC. V and J are TRBV15 and TRBJ2-7, with TRBD1 as a possible D gene (5 bases). CDR3 length: 15 residues. The ends were cut back, 0 bases at V and 4 bases at J, with 13 bases in the middle. From germline, CDR1 is LNHNV and CDR2 YYDKDF (reference sequence).

This clone was recorded a few times. The chain uses TRBV6-5 and TRBJ1-2; tentative D call: TRBD1 (6 bases). Germline V lookup: CDR1 MNHEY, CDR2 SVGAGI. The V end lost 7 bases, the J end lost 3 bases, and 9 bases lay between the germline ends. This CDR3 contains 12 residues. The CDR3, as DNA: TGTGCCAGCAAAAACAGGGACTATGGCTACACCTTC. Amino acid sequence: CASKNRDYGYTF.

This rearrangement joins TRBV10-2 to TRBJ2-5; D call uncertain. CDR3 length: 12 residues. Germline V gene lookup returns CDR1 WSHSY and CDR2 SAAADI. Trimming took 6 bases from V and 1 from J, leaving 6 bases between them. CDR3 in amino acids: CASSPFQETQYF. The DNA of the CDR3 is TGCGCCAGCAGCCCTTTCCAAGAGACCCAGTACTTC.

In its sample, this clone was seen once. The V and J genes are TRBV10-3 and TRBJ2-5; no definite D call. Germline-derived CDR1 and CDR2 are ENHRY and SYGVKD. V was trimmed by 1 base and J by 1 base, leaving 10 bases between them. The CDR3 has 15 residues. CDR3 nucleotide sequence: TGTGCCATCAGTGAGTTGGCAGGATTCCAAGAGACCCAGTACTTC. Its protein is CAISELAGFQETQYF.

This rearrangement joins TRBV5-4 to TRBJ2-7, with D perhaps matching TRBD2 (5 bases). The CDR3 spans 14 residues. V was shortened by 3 bases and J by 3 bases, with 13 bases between the two germline ends. Germline values: CDR1 SGHNT, CDR2 YYREEE (reference sequence). The chain's CDR3 is CASSSPTGNYEQYF. CDR3 bases: TGTGCCAGCAGCTCTCCGACGGGAAACTACGAGCAGTACTTC.

V gene TRBV18 combines with J gene TRBJ1-5, with a possible D match to TRBD1 (5 bases). This CDR3 comprises 15 residues. V lost 1 base to trimming and J lost 0 bases, with 7 bases between them. Germline lookup yields CDR1 KGHSH and CDR2 LQKENI. The CDR3 here is CASSPQGNSNQPQHF. DNA for the CDR3: TGTGCCAGCTCACCACAGGGGAATAGCAATCAGCCCCAGCATTTT. The complete variable domain, with remaining parts taken from reference TRBV18 and TRBJ1-5, reads NAGVMQNPRHLVRRRGQEARLRCSPMKGHSHVYWYRQLPEEGLKFMVYLQKENIIDESGMPKERFSAEFPKEGPSILRIQQVVRGDSAAYFCASSPQGNSNQPQHFGDGTRLSIL.

This sequence joins TRBV28 and TRBJ1-2; D may be TRBD1 (6 bases). Trimming took off 6 bases at V and 8 bases at J, with 13 bases between the two ends. Germline V gene data show CDR1 as MDHEN and CDR2 as SYDVKM. The CDR3 sequence is 12 residues long. The CDR3 protein is CASRITGYGYTF. CDR3 coding DNA: TGTGCCAGCAGAATAACAGGGTACGGCTACACCTTC.